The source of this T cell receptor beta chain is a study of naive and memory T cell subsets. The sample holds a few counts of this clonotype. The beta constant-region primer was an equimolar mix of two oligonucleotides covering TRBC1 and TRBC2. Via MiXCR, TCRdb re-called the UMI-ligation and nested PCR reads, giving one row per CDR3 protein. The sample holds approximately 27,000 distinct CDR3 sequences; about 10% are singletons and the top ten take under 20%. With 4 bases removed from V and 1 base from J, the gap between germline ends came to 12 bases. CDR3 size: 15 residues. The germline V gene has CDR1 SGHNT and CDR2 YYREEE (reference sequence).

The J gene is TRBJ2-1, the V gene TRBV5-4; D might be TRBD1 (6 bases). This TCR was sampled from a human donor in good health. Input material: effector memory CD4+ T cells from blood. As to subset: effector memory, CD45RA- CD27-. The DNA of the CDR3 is TGTGCCAGCAGCACTACAGGGTTATCCTACAATGAGCAGTTCTTC. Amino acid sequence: CASSTTGLSYNEQFF.